The 28 T cell receptor beta chains below all came from one sample that was sequenced in a study of T cell repertoires in cytomegalovirus infection. Antigen specificity for these receptors is unknown. A single record per CDR3 protein comes from TCRdb applying MiXCR to the reads. Of some 480,000 distinct CDR3 sequences in the sample, roughly a third were seen once. The material sequenced was cultured PBMCs, taken from culture after CMV antigen stimulation. The receptors derive from a human donor in good health (CMV status not recorded). Some clones in this sample may be carry-over from other donors' samples.

This chain connects TRBV7-9 to TRBJ1-1; D possibly corresponds to TRBD1 (5 bases). Trimming stripped 1 base from V and 11 bases from J, with 14 bases between. The CDR3 runs 13 residues. CDR1 and CDR2 (germline): SEHNR, FQNEAQ (reference sequence). The CDR3 nucleotides are TGTGCCAGCAGCTTAGGACAGCTTAATAAGGCTTTCTTT. As protein: CASSLGQLNKAFF.

This clonotype was counted a few times. The chain couples TRBV6-2 or TRBV6-3 to TRBJ1-1, with D maybe TRBD1 (5 bases). CDR3 length: 14 residues. Between the trimmed V and J ends, which lost 7 bases and 0 bases, there was a span of 12 bases. Germline lookup yields CDR1 MNHEY and CDR2 SVGEGT. CDR3 sequence reads: CASTGGAMNTEAFF. In nucleotides, the CDR3 is TGTGCCAGCACCGGAGGGGCGATGAACACTGAAGCTTTCTTT.

V gene TRBV25-1 combines with J gene TRBJ2-3; no reliable D call. V lost 2 bases to trimming and J lost 0 bases, with 15 bases between them. There are 17 residues in the CDR3. In germline, CDR1 is MGHDK, CDR2 SYGVNS. The CDR3 DNA reads TGTGCCAGCAGTGAACAGGCGGTACCCACTAGCACAGATACGCAGTATTTT. Encoded protein: CASSEQAVPTSTDTQYF.

This clonotype has only a few counts. The gene calls are TRBV27 and TRBJ2-5; maybe TRBD1 (6 bases). The ends were cut back, 6 bases at V and 5 bases at J, with 13 bases in the middle. The CDR3 contains 13 residues. CDR1 is MNHEY and CDR2 is SMNVEV in the germline V gene (reference sequence). CDR3 sequence: CASSRTVYETQYF. Here the CDR3 DNA reads TGTGCCAGCAGCCGGACAGTTTACGAGACCCAGTACTTC.

This clonotype has more than one count but fewer than ten. The chain combines TRBV11-3 with TRBJ1-2, with TRBD1 identical over 9 bases. V was pared by 5 bases and J by 6 bases, with 10 bases of the junction left unmatched. The CDR3 runs to 15 residues. Germline assignment: CDR1 SGHNT and CDR2 YENEEA. The CDR3: CASSVDRGAGDGYTF. The CDR3 nucleotides read TGTGCCAGCAGCGTGGACAGGGGTGCGGGGGATGGCTACACCTTC. The entire variable domain, with the rest obtained from reference TRBV11-3 and TRBJ1-2, is as follows: EAGVVQSPRYKIIEKKQPVAFWCNPISGHNTLYWYLQNLGQGPELLIRYENEEAVDDSQLPKDRFSAERLKGVDSTLKIQPAELGDSAVYLCASSVDRGAGDGYTFGSGTRLTVV.

J is TRBJ1-4 and V is TRBV15; D is possibly TRBD1 (6 bases). V lost 8 bases to trimming and J lost 1 base, with 14 bases between them. This CDR3 region has 15 residues. Germline CDR1 is LNHNV and CDR2 is YYDKDF (reference sequence). DNA for the CDR3: TGTGCCACCGCGATCGGGGGCCAAACTAATGAAAAACTGTTTTTT. Translation: CATAIGGQTNEKLFF.

The rearrangement uses TRBV7-3 and TRBJ1-2; D not certain. Germline CDR1 and CDR2: SGHTA and FQGTGA. Trimming stripped 2 bases from V and 8 bases from J, with 12 bases between. This CDR3 is 13 amino acids long. This CDR3 is CASSLEPPGGYTF. DNA for the CDR3: TGTGCCAGCAGCTTAGAACCTCCGGGGGGCTACACCTTC.

This clonotype was observed a single time. Being one base from a much bigger clone, this may be a read error. V is TRBV7-2 and J is TRBJ1-1, with TRBD1 as a possible D gene (6 bases). The CDR3 totals 11 residues. Germline V CDR1 and CDR2: SGHTA, FQGNSA. The CDR3 protein is CASSLDSEALF. The CDR3 nucleotides are TGTGCCAGCAGCTTGGACAGTGAAGCTTTGTTT.

V gene TRBV19 combines with J gene TRBJ2-3; a possible D gene is TRBD2 (5 bases). V was trimmed by 4 bases and J by 0 bases, leaving 14 bases between them. CDR3 length: 16 residues. The germline V gene has CDR1 LNHDA and CDR2 SQIVND (reference sequence). The CDR3 reads CASSSRTLVSTDTQYF. Written as DNA, the CDR3 is TGTGCCAGTAGTAGTCGGACTCTAGTGAGCACAGATACGCAGTATTTT.

J is TRBJ2-5 and V is TRBV7-2; 9 bases are shared with TRBD2. Trimming cost V 5 bases and J 5 bases; bases outside gene matches: 9. CDR1 is SGHTA and CDR2 is FQGNSA in the germline V gene. The CDR3 covers 15 residues. The CDR3 nucleotides are TGTGCCAGCAGCCAACAAGCGGGAGGAGGGGAGACCCAGTACTTC. Protein product: CASSQQAGGGETQYF.

This clonotype showed up just a few times. The rearrangement joins TRBV6-2 or TRBV6-3 to TRBJ1-5; 11 bases are shared with TRBD1. From germline, CDR1 is MNHEY and CDR2 SVGEGT. This CDR3 is 16 amino acids long. The V and J ends lost 5 bases and 7 bases, in that order; junction bases with no gene match: 10. In nucleotides, the CDR3 is TGTGCCAGCAGTCTACCGAGGACAGGGGGCCGGCAGCCCCAGCATTTT. It yields the protein CASSLPRTGGRQPQHF.

CDR3 DNA: TGCAGTGCTAGAGGGACAGGGCGGCAGACCCAGTACTTC. Protein sequence: CSARGTGRQTQYF. This chain joins TRBV20-1 and TRBJ2-5, with 8 positions matching TRBD1. The V gene's germline CDR1 is DFQATT and CDR2 SNEGSKA (reference sequence). J gave up 6 bases and V 1 base, and 4 bases lay outside the gene matches. This CDR3 spans 13 amino acids.

The chain joins TRBV6-1 to TRBJ2-1; 7 bases map to TRBD2. V was pared by 7 bases and J by 5 bases, with 11 bases of the junction left unmatched. The germline CDR1 and CDR2 sequences are MNHNS and SASEGT. The CDR3 consists of 15 residues. The CDR3 loop is CASTRTRNADNEQFF. Written as DNA, the CDR3 is TGTGCCAGCACCAGGACTAGGAATGCGGACAATGAGCAGTTCTTC.

The chain has TRBV4-1 and TRBJ1-1, with TRBD1 identical over 10 bases. V gave up 2 bases and J gave up 9 bases; unmatched junction bases: 9. Germline V gene data show CDR1 as MGHRA and CDR2 as YSYEKL. The CDR3 is made up of 15 amino acids. The CDR3 DNA reads as TGCGCCAGCAGCCAAAATACCGGGACAGGGGAAAAAGCTTTCTTT. Encoded protein: CASSQNTGTGEKAFF.

The gene calls are TRBV9 and TRBJ2-7, with D possibly being TRBD1 (5 bases). The CDR3 is 14 residues long. CDR1 SGDLS and CDR2 YYNGEE come from the germline V gene. V was clipped by 3 bases and J by 5 bases, with 15 bases between them. DNA for the CDR3: TGTGCCAGCAGCGCAAAACAGGTTTCCCACGAGCAGTACTTC. Amino acids: CASSAKQVSHEQYF.

The CDR3 protein is CASNPQGLNEQFF. The CDR3 nucleotides read TGTGCCAGCAACCCCCAGGGTCTGAATGAGCAGTTCTTC. The genes are TRBV11-3 and TRBJ2-1; D is perhaps TRBD1 (5 bases). V was cut by 7 bases and J by 7 bases, with 14 bases left in between. Germline lookup yields CDR1 SGHNT and CDR2 YENEEA. The CDR3 covers 13 residues.

The chain combines TRBV4-1 with TRBJ1-3, with D possibly being TRBD1 (6 bases). CDR3 size: 20 residues. V was pared by 0 bases and J by 1 base, with 22 bases between. CDR1 is MGHRA and CDR2 is YSYEKL in the germline V gene. For the CDR3, the DNA is TGCGCCAGCAGCCAAGACCCCCCGGCGGGGGGCGCAGGTTCTGGAAACACCATATATTTT. Amino acids: CASSQDPPAGGAGSGNTIYF.

This clonotype was counted many times. This sequence joins TRBV11-2 and TRBJ2-5; D not resolved. CDR3 length: 12 amino acids. The V end was cut by 2 bases, the J end by 5 bases, with 6 bases between. Germline CDR1 is SGHAT and CDR2 is FQNNGV. The CDR3 DNA reads TGTGCCAGCAGCTTATTAGAGGAGACCCAGTACTTC. It yields the protein CASSLLEETQYF.

This clonotype was seen only a few times. The rearrangement uses TRBV19 and TRBJ2-1, with 7 bases aligning to TRBD2. V was pared by 4 bases and J by 2 bases, with 5 bases of the junction left unmatched. The CDR3 sequence is 15 residues long. CDR1 is LNHDA and CDR2 is SQIVND in the germline V gene (reference sequence). The CDR3 protein is CASSKSGDPYNEQFF. CDR3 bases: TGTGCCAGTAGTAAAAGCGGGGATCCCTACAATGAGCAGTTCTTC.

This clonotype appeared many times. V is TRBV7-8 and J is TRBJ2-3, with 12 bases that match TRBD2. The CDR3 spans 15 residues. Trimming removed 5 bases from V and 6 bases from J; junction bases left unmatched: 6. Germline V lookup: CDR1 SGHVS, CDR2 FQNEAQ. The CDR3 DNA reads as TGTGCCAGCAGCCCTCTAGCGGGAGGGCCTGATACGCAGTATTTT. The encoded protein is CASSPLAGGPDTQYF. The full variable domain, in which reference TRBV7-8 and TRBJ2-3 provide the parts outside the CDR3, is GAGVSQSPRYKVAKRGQDVALRCDPISGHVSLFWYQQALGQGPEFLTYFQNEAQLDKSGLPSDRFFAERPEGSVSTLKIQRTQQEDSAVYLCASSPLAGGPDTQYFGPGTRLTVL.

The sample holds a few counts of this clonotype. The V and J genes are TRBV6-2 or TRBV6-3 and TRBJ2-1; D uncertain. V was clipped by 6 bases and J by 3 bases, with 12 bases between them. The CDR3 has 14 amino acids. Per germline, CDR1 MNHEY and CDR2 SVGEGT. CDR3 amino acids: CASRETGRYNEQFF. CDR3 DNA: TGTGCCAGCAGGGAAACGGGCCGCTACAATGAGCAGTTCTTC.

The V and J genes are TRBV7-2 and TRBJ1-5; possibly TRBD1 for D (6 bases). Trimming removed 3 bases at V and 4 bases at J, with 16 bases between. The CDR3 extends over 16 amino acids. Germline CDR1 SGHTA, CDR2 FQGNSA. The CDR3 DNA is TGTGCCAGCAGCTTGGGGCAGGGGATGAGGAATCAGCCCCAGCATTTT. Protein: CASSLGQGMRNQPQHF. Full variable domain (rest looked up from reference TRBV7-2 and TRBJ1-5): GAGVSQSPSNKVTEKGKDVELRCDPISGHTALYWYRQSLGQGLEFLIYFQGNSAPDKSGLPSDRFSAERTGGSVSTLTIQRTQQEDSAVYLCASSLGQGMRNQPQHFGDGTRLSIL.

This clonotype was counted ten times or more. This chain joins TRBV28 and TRBJ2-7; D remains ambiguous. Trimming shortened V by 5 bases and J by 2 bases, and 7 bases separated the two germline ends. The germline V gene encodes CDR1 MDHEN and CDR2 SYDVKM. This CDR3 spans 12 amino acids. CDR3 coding DNA: TGTGCCAGCAGTCCCGGTCCCTACGAGCAGTACTTC. Translation: CASSPGPYEQYF. Using reference TRBV28 and TRBJ2-7 for the parts outside the CDR3, the full variable domain is DVKVTQSSRYLVKRTGEKVFLECVQDMDHENMFWYRQDPGLGLRLIYFSYDVKMKEKGDIPEGYSVSREKKERFSLILESASTNQTSMYLCASSPGPYEQYFGPGTRLTVT.

The chain carries TRBV24-1 and TRBJ2-1; a weak D match, TRBD1 (6 bases). Trimming left V 4 bases short and J 3 bases short, with 12 bases between. The CDR3 covers 15 residues. In germline, CDR1 is KGHDR, CDR2 SFDVKD. CDR3 DNA: TGTGCCACCAGTGAGGGGGCCGTCTTCTACAATGAGCAGTTCTTC. Translation: CATSEGAVFYNEQFF.

The V and J genes are TRBV27 and TRBJ1-1; a possible D gene is TRBD1 (6 bases). Trimming removed 1 base from V and 4 bases from J, with 16 bases in between. Germline-derived CDR1 and CDR2 are MNHEY and SMNVEV (reference sequence). The CDR3 length is 16 residues. The chain's CDR3 is CASSLFGGARGTEAFF. In nucleotides, the CDR3 is TGTGCCAGCAGTTTATTTGGGGGGGCTCGGGGCACTGAAGCTTTCTTT.

This clonotype was detected a few times. The chain carries TRBV7-9 and TRBJ2-5, with TRBD2 identical over 7 bases. In germline, CDR1 is SEHNR, CDR2 FQNEAQ (reference sequence). V was pared by 5 bases and J by 5 bases, with 11 bases of the junction left unmatched. The CDR3 loop spans 15 amino acids. CDR3 loop: CASSGVAGVEETQYF. The CDR3 DNA reads as TGTGCCAGCAGCGGGGTCGCGGGAGTGGAGGAGACCCAGTACTTC. The variable domain in full, completed from reference TRBV7-9 and TRBJ2-5, reads DTGVSQNPRHKITKRGQNVTFRCDPISEHNRLYWYRQTLGQGPEFLTYFQNEAQLEKSRLLSDRFSAERPKGSFSTLEIQRTEQGDSAMYLCASSGVAGVEETQYFGPGTRLLVL.

The chain recombines TRBV4-3 with TRBJ2-1; D might be TRBD2 (7 bases). Germline V gene sequence: CDR1 LGHNA, CDR2 YSLEER. The ends were cut back, 0 bases at V and 10 bases at J, with 16 bases in the middle. This CDR3 contains 15 residues. CDR3 protein: CASSQDSRGGFEQFF. Written as DNA, the CDR3 is TGCGCCAGCAGCCAAGATTCAAGGGGGGGCTTCGAGCAGTTCTTC.

The sample holds a few counts of this clonotype. The chain is built from TRBV4-2 and TRBJ2-7; TRBD2 aligns across 7 bases. This CDR3 has 16 residues. Germline CDR1 LGHNA, CDR2 YNFKEQ. Germline trimming cut 1 base from V and 3 bases from J; bases unmatched to any gene: 9. CDR3 region: CASSQGGSGESYEQYF. The DNA of the CDR3 is TGTGCCAGCAGCCAAGGTGGGAGCGGGGAGAGCTACGAGCAGTACTTC.